The next 31 T cell receptor beta chains were all read from a single sample in a study of T cell responses to AZD1222 COVID-19 vaccine. Using immunoSEQ multiplex PCR, the repertoire was profiled, and TCRdb retains in-frame clones only, with some absent. The sample carries about 270,000 clones, 94% recorded once. Sequenced material: peripheral blood, taken 28 days after the second AZD1222 dose. The receptors here all came from an adult who received the AZD1222 COVID-19 vaccine.

The chain uses TRBV7-9 and TRBJ2-7; D may be TRBD1 or TRBD2 (5 bases each). The V gene's germline CDR1 is SEHNR and CDR2 FQNEAQ (reference sequence). The CDR3 runs to 13 residues. The V end lost 5 bases, the J end lost 0 bases, and 8 bases lay between the germline ends. In nucleotides, the CDR3 is TGTGCCAGCAGCAGGGACCTCTCCTACGAGCAGTACTTC. This sequence encodes CASSRDLSYEQYF.

The chain links TRBV7-9 to TRBJ2-5; a possible D gene is TRBD2 (6 bases). The CDR3 sequence is 13 residues long. Per the germline V gene, CDR1 is SEHNR and CDR2 is FQNEAQ (reference sequence). The germline V and J ends were trimmed by 1 base and 5 bases, with 8 bases remaining between them. CDR3 in amino acids: CASSLEGRETQYF. The CDR3 DNA is TGTGCCAGCAGCTTAGAGGGGAGGGAGACCCAGTACTTC.

V is TRBV2 and J is TRBJ1-6, with 10 bases fitting TRBD1. J was trimmed by 3 bases and V by 6 bases; bases with no gene match: 5. CDR3 length equals 16 residues. CDR1 and CDR2 from the germline V gene are SNHLY and FYNNEI. The CDR3 DNA reads TGTGCCAGCAGCAGACAGGGGGCCCACTATAATTCACCCCTCCACTTT. Translating it yields CASSRQGAHYNSPLHF.

The chain combines TRBV10-2 with TRBJ2-5; D is possibly TRBD2 (7 bases). The length of the CDR3 is 14 residues. V shed 5 bases and J shed 4 bases, with 14 bases lying between them. Germline CDR1 reads WSHSY; CDR2 reads SAAADI. CDR3 region: CASSKGGGRETQYF. The CDR3 bases are TGCGCCAGCAGTAAGGGGGGGGGCCGAGAGACCCAGTACTTC.

This rearrangement joins TRBV7-8 to TRBJ1-3, with D maybe TRBD1 (5 bases). V lost 6 bases and J 2 bases, leaving 11 bases between the germline ends. The germline V gene encodes CDR1 SGHVS and CDR2 FQNEAQ. The CDR3 has 14 residues. The CDR3 spells CASRATGTGNTIYF. In DNA form, the CDR3 reads TGTGCCAGCAGAGCCACAGGCACTGGAAACACCATATATTTT.

The chain joins TRBV3-1 (or the pseudogene TRBV3-2) to TRBJ2-2; unclear D gene. V dropped 0 bases and J dropped 10 bases, with 9 bases sitting between them. CDR1 and CDR2 from the germline V gene are LGHDT and YNNKEL (reference sequence). The CDR3 extends over 13 amino acids. CDR3 coding DNA: TGTGCCAGCAGCCAAGATCCGTTCGCGGAGCTGTTTTTT. Amino acid sequence: CASSQDPFAELFF.

This clone was seen only once. This chain uses TRBV7-9 with TRBJ2-5; D possibly corresponds to TRBD1 (5 bases). V dropped 5 bases and J dropped 2 bases, with 15 bases sitting between them. The CDR3 runs to 15 residues. Germline V gene sequence: CDR1 SEHNR, CDR2 FQNEAQ (reference sequence). This chain's CDR3 is CASSAQGRRQETQYF. As DNA, the CDR3 is TGTGCCAGCAGCGCCCAGGGTCGCAGGCAAGAGACCCAGTACTTC.

The chain joins TRBV29-1 to TRBJ1-2, with a tentative D call TRBD1 (6 bases). The germline CDR1 and CDR2 sequences are SQVTM and ANQGSEA. V was shortened by 8 bases and J by 7 bases, with 20 bases between the two germline ends. There are 13 residues in the CDR3. The chain's CDR3 is CSIITGSRGGYTF. CDR3 DNA sequence: TGCAGCATAATTACAGGGAGCAGGGGTGGCTACACCTTC.

The chain combines TRBV5-1 with TRBJ1-2; no firm D call. The CDR3 has 14 residues. Germline values: CDR1 SGHRS, CDR2 YFSETQ. Trimming removed 4 bases from V and 0 bases from J, with 10 bases in between. The CDR3 reads CASSPSPPNYGYTF. CDR3 DNA: TGCGCCAGCAGCCCAAGTCCACCTAACTATGGCTACACCTTC.

The V call is TRBV6-2 or TRBV6-3, the J call TRBJ1-2, with D possibly TRBD1 on 5 matching bases. The CDR3 covers 14 residues. The V end lost 5 bases, the J end lost 4 bases, and 14 bases lay between the germline ends. Looked up from germline, CDR1 is MNHEY and CDR2 is SVGEGT. The CDR3 sequence: CASSPGPSGYGYTF. The CDR3 coding sequence is TGTGCCAGCAGTCCGGGACCGTCGGGCTATGGCTACACCTTC.

The chain links TRBV5-1 to TRBJ2-3; D unresolved. CDR1 is SGHRS and CDR2 is YFSETQ in the germline V gene. This CDR3 comprises 14 residues. V was trimmed by 4 bases and J by 2 bases, leaving 11 bases between them. The CDR3 sequence is CASSRQDPTDTQYF. In DNA form, the CDR3 reads TGCGCCAGCAGCCGTCAGGACCCCACAGATACGCAGTATTTT.

The J gene is TRBJ1-1, the V gene TRBV7-9; D is ambiguous. The CDR3 runs to 12 residues. V shed 3 bases and J shed 5 bases, with 7 bases lying between them. In germline, CDR1 is SEHNR, CDR2 FQNEAQ (reference sequence). CDR3 DNA sequence: TGTGCCAGCAGCTTTTTCCCGACTGAAGCTTTCTTT. Protein sequence: CASSFFPTEAFF. The full variable domain, in which reference TRBV7-9 and TRBJ1-1 provide the parts outside the CDR3, is DTGVSQNPRHKITKRGQNVTFRCDPISEHNRLYWYRQTLGQGPEFLTYFQNEAQLEKSRLLSDRFSAERPKGSFSTLEIQRTEQGDSAMYLCASSFFPTEAFFGQGTRLTVV.

The chain recombines TRBV5-4 with TRBJ2-7; the match to TRBD1 covers 7 bases. V gave up 4 bases and J gave up 4 bases; unmatched junction bases: 8. There are 14 residues in the CDR3. Germline V CDR1 and CDR2: SGHNT, YYREEE (reference sequence). CDR3 bases: TGTGCCAGCAGCAGAGGACAGGATCCATACGAGCAGTACTTC. It codes for CASSRGQDPYEQYF.

The chain is built from TRBV5-4 and TRBJ2-1; perhaps TRBD2 as D (6 bases). Per germline, CDR1 SGHNT and CDR2 YYREEE (reference sequence). Trimming stripped 4 bases from V and 4 bases from J, with 15 bases between. The CDR3 is made up of 15 amino acids. DNA for the CDR3: TGTGCCAGCAGCCCGGGGACTCCATCTTACAATGAGCAGTTCTTC. Amino acids: CASSPGTPSYNEQFF.

This clone was detected only once. The sample has other DNA sequences that encode this CDR3 too. This chain uses TRBV5-1 with TRBJ2-6, with unresolved D. The CDR3 has 14 amino acids. CDR1 and CDR2 from the germline V gene are SGHRS and YFSETQ. The V end was cut by 0 bases, the J end by 0 bases, with 1 base between. CDR3 loop: CASSLASGANVLTF. CDR3 sequence (DNA): TGCGCCAGCAGCTTGGCCTCTGGGGCCAACGTCCTGACTTTC.

This clone was found a few times. This chain connects TRBV11-3 to TRBJ1-1; weak D call: TRBD1 (5 bases). The CDR3 spans 14 residues. V lost 5 bases and J lost 7, with 17 bases in between. Germline loops: CDR1 SGHNT, CDR2 YENEEA. CDR3 sequence reads: CASSPGTGGGEAFF. As DNA, the CDR3 is TGTGCCAGCAGCCCAGGTACGGGGGGAGGTGAAGCTTTCTTT.

The chain employs TRBV9 and TRBJ1-3, with 9 bases fitting TRBD1. The CDR3 runs 17 residues. Germline V lookup: CDR1 SGDLS, CDR2 YYNGEE. V gave up 4 bases and J gave up 0 bases; unmatched junction bases: 8. The CDR3 nucleotides are TGTGCCAGCAGCCCCCTTACAGGGGGCGACTCTGGAAACACCATATATTTT. Translation gives CASSPLTGGDSGNTIYF.

The rearrangement joins TRBV27 to TRBJ1-1, with D hard to call. Germline V gene sequence: CDR1 MNHEY, CDR2 SMNVEV (reference sequence). This CDR3 is 15 amino acids long. Trimming left V 10 bases short and J 0 bases short, with 18 bases between. DNA of the CDR3: TGTGCCACCCACAGAGATTGGGGTATGAACACTGAAGCTTTCTTT. Amino acids: CATHRDWGMNTEAFF.

The CDR3 sequence is CASSIDRAGGPRDTQYF. The DNA of the CDR3 is TGTGCCAGTAGTATAGATCGAGCGGGAGGTCCTCGGGATACGCAGTATTTT. The rearrangement uses TRBV19 and TRBJ2-3; the match to TRBD2 covers 9 bases. Per germline, CDR1 LNHDA and CDR2 SQIVND (reference sequence). The CDR3 runs to 17 residues. The V and J ends lost 0 bases and 6 bases, in that order; junction bases with no gene match: 10. Filled out from reference TRBV19 and TRBJ2-3, the complete variable domain reads DGGITQSPKYLFRKEGQNVTLSCEQNLNHDAMYWYRQDPGQGLRLIYYSQIVNDFQKGDIAEGYSVSREKKESFPLTVTSAQKNPTAFYLCASSIDRAGGPRDTQYFGPGTRLTVL.

This chain uses TRBV5-1 with TRBJ2-5; TRBD1 aligns across 9 bases. The CDR3 has 14 residues. Germline assignment: CDR1 SGHRS and CDR2 YFSETQ. The J segment lost 5 bases and the V segment lost 2 bases, leaving 4 bases of the junction unmatched. The CDR3 coding sequence is TGCGCCAGCAGCTTCACAGGGGGCGAGGAGACCCAGTACTTC. Translating gives CASSFTGGEETQYF.

This clone has more than one count but fewer than ten. The chain links TRBV23-1 to TRBJ2-1; 7 bases fit TRBD2. TRBV23-1 is sorted into the ORF group, with uncertain function. CDR3 size: 17 residues. After removal of 2 bases from V and 1 base from J, the junction contained 8 bases not matched to a gene. CDR3 protein: CASSQPPRGESYNEQFF. The CDR3 DNA is TGCGCCAGCAGTCAACCCCCCCGGGGGGAATCCTACAATGAGCAGTTCTTC.

The chain carries TRBV6-2 or TRBV6-3 and TRBJ1-1; no clear D. The germline V gene encodes CDR1 MNHEY and CDR2 SVGEGT. V was cut by 2 bases and J by 11 bases, with 12 bases left in between. The CDR3 consists of 12 residues. DNA of the CDR3: TGTGCCAGCAGTTACGGGAAAGGGAAGGCTTTCTTT. It encodes CASSYGKGKAFF.

V is TRBV21-1 and J is TRBJ1-2. TRBV21-1 is flagged as a pseudogene. The CDR3 loop spans 14 amino acids. The CDR3 here is CASSKERIAYGYTF. CDR3 DNA sequence: TGTGCCAGCAGCAAAGAGAGGATCGCCTATGGCTACACCTTC.

The table lists this clone with a few counts. This chain connects TRBV29-1 to TRBJ1-2; D gene ambiguous. CDR1 is SQVTM, CDR2 ANQGSEA, per germline. V was cut by 7 bases and J by 2 bases, with 11 bases left in between. The CDR3 length is 12 residues. The CDR3 coding sequence is TGCAGCGCTCGGACGGGAAACTATGGCTACACCTTC. Protein sequence: CSARTGNYGYTF. Filled out from reference TRBV29-1 and TRBJ1-2, the complete variable domain reads SAVISQKPSRDICQRGTSLTIQCQVDSQVTMMFWYRQQPGQSLTLIATANQGSEATYESGFVIDKFPISRPNLTFSTLTVSNMSPEDSSIYLCSARTGNYGYTFGSGTRLTVV.

The rearrangement links TRBV27 to TRBJ2-7; the D gene is possibly TRBD1 (6 bases). Trimming took 6 bases from V and 3 from J, leaving 15 bases between them. This CDR3 region has 14 residues. Germline CDR1 is MNHEY and CDR2 is SMNVEV (reference sequence). CDR3 sequence reads: CASRGPGQGYEQYF. Here the CDR3 DNA reads TGTGCCAGCAGAGGGCCGGGACAAGGCTACGAGCAGTACTTC.

The CDR3 DNA reads TGTGCCAGCAGCGTAGTAGGAGGGGGGCCTGGAAACACCATATATTTT. Amino acid sequence: CASSVVGGGPGNTIYF. The J gene is TRBJ1-3, the V gene TRBV9; perhaps TRBD1 as D (6 bases). Germline CDR1 is SGDLS and CDR2 is YYNGEE. The CDR3 consists of 16 residues. V lost 0 bases and J lost 2, with 12 bases in between.

This chain joins TRBV28 and TRBJ1-5, with D unresolved. Looked up from germline, CDR1 is MDHEN and CDR2 is SYDVKM. The CDR3 totals 12 residues. The V and J ends lost 7 bases and 0 bases respectively, with 4 bases between them. The DNA for the CDR3 is TGTGCCAGCATTAATAGCAATCAGCCCCAGCATTTT. The encoded protein is CASINSNQPQHF.

The chain carries TRBV29-1 and TRBJ2-7; 7 nucleotides agree with TRBD1. This CDR3 has 13 amino acids. Trimming took 7 bases from V and 5 from J; bases not matched to a gene: 11. Germline V gene lookup returns CDR1 SQVTM and CDR2 ANQGSEA. The CDR3 DNA reads as TGCAGCGCAACACAGGGGATCGTCAACGAGCAGTACTTC. Amino acid sequence: CSATQGIVNEQYF.

J is TRBJ2-4 and V is TRBV3-1 (or the pseudogene TRBV3-2); 13 bases fit TRBD2. Losses at the gene ends were 0 bases for V and 1 base for J; bases not matched to a gene: 3. This CDR3 is built from 18 residues. Germline V gives CDR1 LGHDT, CDR2 YNNKEL (reference sequence). The CDR3 is CASSQEGLAGRAKNIQYF. The CDR3 nucleotides read TGTGCCAGCAGCCAAGAGGGACTAGCGGGAAGGGCCAAAAACATTCAGTACTTC.

The V and J genes are TRBV2 and TRBJ2-1; TRBD2 matches 12 bases. The CDR3 consists of 17 residues. J lost 2 bases, V lost 5 bases, and 7 bases had no gene match. CDR1 and CDR2 (germline): SNHLY, FYNNEI. CDR3 amino acids: CASSLLAGGLTYNEQFF. The CDR3 DNA reads as TGTGCCAGCAGTCTACTAGCGGGGGGCCTTACCTACAATGAGCAGTTCTTC.

The chain employs TRBV7-9 and TRBJ2-2; D gene uncertain. CDR3 length equals 9 residues. V shed 10 bases and J shed 4 bases, with 1 base lying between them. Germline V gene sequence: CDR1 SEHNR, CDR2 FQNEAQ (reference sequence). This CDR3 is CAITGELFF. CDR3 DNA sequence: TGTGCCATCACCGGGGAGCTGTTTTTT.